This section outlines one TCR beta chain sequence together with its context. The data originate from a study of blood T cell repertoires in COVID-19. Looking at the study overall: COVID-19 samples, acute and convalescent, were from the United States, Italy and Spain. Sample material is recorded as cDNA or gDNA derived from T cells, B-cell-depleted T cells, or PBMCs.

Germline V gene sequence: CDR1 LNHNV, CDR2 YYDKDF (reference sequence). V was clipped by 0 bases and J by 7 bases, with 10 bases between them. This CDR3 comprises 13 residues. TCRdb keeps only in-frame clones here, not all; method: immunoSEQ multiplex PCR. Of 150,000 to 200,000 clones detected, 80% to 85% appear once; the ten largest clones hold 14%. The V call is TRBV15, the J call TRBJ2-7; no definite D call. The sequencing sample was made of peripheral blood. The source of this sequence is a woman aged 70-85 years with COVID-19, enrolled during active disease. CDR3 amino acids: CATSRDGHSEQYV. The CDR3 DNA is TGTGCCACCAGCAGAGATGGCCACAGTGAGCAGTACGTC.